Listed here is a single T cell receptor beta chain. Its antigen remains unidentified. No base-level quality is on record; no much larger clone is a single base apart. All of the isolated RNA was reverse transcribed with the High Capacity cDNA Reverse Transcription Kit, so expressed TCRB transcripts were sequenced. Deep immunoSEQ sequencing was applied to naive, central memory and regulatory T cell samples, giving an average of about 3.7 million total reads per sample. After sorted cells were lysed in RLT buffer, RNA was extracted with DNase-treated RNeasy Micro or Mini kits, with the choice depending on cell number. Each cell subset was processed separately to prevent cross-contamination, with patient and healthy donor samples processed together. The immunoSEQ multiplex PCR was used to amplify TCRB sequences from cDNA, yielding 87-bp fragments that span the CDR3 region. The amplicons were sequenced using the Illumina HiSeq platform. In the original analysis: Synthetic template baselines were used to correct PCR bias computationally, reads within Hamming distance 2 were collapsed, and singletons that could not be merged were discarded. Reads were aligned against IMGT so that V, D and J genes, CDR3 length and insertions or deletions at six rearrangement sites could be assigned. Within each subset, clonotype counts were normalized to sorted cell number, and only after that were true diversity and Gini coefficients computed with the tcR R package. Repertoire sharing was quantified using the overlap coefficient calculated on TCRB nucleotide sequences. TCRdb took over this immuneACCESS table, retaining in-frame rearrangements with V and J assigned. Such tables are incomplete; in checked studies, under half of the missing clones stem from an unresolved V gene, and the remainder is unexplained. V, J and clone size reflect that table, while D and trimming were determined from the DNA. In this sample the table shows around 170,000 clones, roughly 9% of which occur a single time. Approximately 2.3% of the sample is taken by the ten largest.

For CDR1 and CDR2, the germline V gene (reference sequence) lists GTSNPN and SVGIG. The germline V end is reduced by 4 bases and the J end by 4 bases; junction bases left unmatched: 6. Including cysteine and phenylalanine, the CDR3 has 14 amino acids. Only CDR3 DNA is held: 42 bases, read in frame from base 1. The sample comes from a study of beta chain features in type 1 diabetes (dated by TCRdb to the late 2010s). General notes on the study: Mean age, gender distribution, total cell number and subset yield did not differ between patients and healthy donors. A total of roughly 100 million sorted cells were examined across all samples, and RNA yield correlated strongly with the number of cells per subset. The study compared the TCRB repertoires of sorted circulating CD4+ T cell subsets in recently diagnosed type 1 diabetes patients with those in matched healthy donors. Whereas all 28 donors provided naive and central memory subsets, regulatory and stem cell-like memory subsets were isolated from just 8 patients and roughly eight healthy donors. Paper-wide results and their limitations: PCR might favor shorter templates, but patient and control samples were amplified and corrected together, so any skew would affect both groups equally. Because cDNA rather than genomic DNA was sequenced, highly expressing activated cells could have been over-represented, although no difference in activation and CD3 levels was found between groups. Patients with type 1 diabetes made fewer insertions and deleted more nucleotides at VDJ recombination sites, implying thymic rearrangement abnormalities. Type 1 diabetes patients showed a moderate but significant shortening of TCRB CDR3 length in all four CD4+ subsets. Because small numbers of individuals were included in the HLA sub-analyses, any influence of HLA type on TCRB rearrangement was left unresolved. Naive, central memory and regulatory TCRB repertoires appeared to be more similar among patients than among healthy donors.

From each donor, a single peripheral blood sample of around 120 mL on average was drawn into heparinised tubes. A BD FACSAria II and a panel including CD45RO, CCR7, CD25, CD127, CD95 and CD27 were used to sort naive, central memory, regulatory and stem cell-like memory CD4+ T cells. A purity above 95% was achieved for all sorted populations. Right away, PBMCs were isolated by Lymphoprep density gradient centrifugation and were stained directly, with no culture step. Samples were stained and sorted in pairs, with one healthy donor and one patient per experiment, so that batch effects were minimized.

This sequence uses TRBV30 and TRBJ1-1; 10 of the junction bases match TRBD1. The receptor's source is a woman between 18 and 30 years old in good health. Sequences were obtained from central memory CD4+ T cells from blood. The nucleotides read TGTGCCTGGAATCCCGGACAGGGGGGCACTGAAGCTTTCTTT. The encoded protein is CAWNPGQGGTEAFF.